These 3 T cell receptor beta chains were all obtained from the same sample, sequenced in a study of a mutant IDH1 vaccine in newly diagnosed glioma. Method: immunoSEQ multiplex PCR; TCRdb's copy keeps in-frame clones and lacks some. The sample has about 50,000 clones; around 92% are singletons. For these TCRs, the target antigens are not known. Time point reported: week 35, safety follow-up. Vaccination comprised doses that each held 300 ug of mutant IDH1 20-mer peptide, plus topical imiquimod. The sequencing used PBMCs, collected from a glioma patient whose treatment included an IDH1 peptide vaccine. Every receptor here comes from a man aged 45-65 years with glioma.

The chain links TRBV15 to TRBJ2-1, with D possibly being TRBD1 (6 bases). V lost 2 bases and J 0 bases, leaving 14 bases between the germline ends. CDR1 and CDR2 (germline): LNHNV, YYDKDF (reference sequence). CDR3 length: 17 amino acids. Here the CDR3 reads CATSRHSGVSSYNEQFF. The CDR3 region has the DNA TGTGCCACCAGCAGACACTCAGGGGTGAGCTCCTACAATGAGCAGTTCTTC. Using reference TRBV15 and TRBJ2-1 for the parts outside the CDR3, the full variable domain is DAMVIQNPRYQVTQFGKPVTLSCSQTLNHNVMYWYQQKSSQAPKLLFHYYDKDFNNEADTPDNFQSRRPNTSFCFLDIRSPGLGDTAMYLCATSRHSGVSSYNEQFFGPGTRLTVL.

The rearrangement joins TRBV2 to TRBJ1-5; 7 nucleotides line up with TRBD1. V was pared by 6 bases and J by 1 base, with 15 bases of the junction left unmatched. Germline loops: CDR1 SNHLY, CDR2 FYNNEI. CDR3 length: 18 residues. In DNA form, the CDR3 reads TGTGCCAGCAGGACAGGGTTGGGGCCCCCTAGGAGCAATCAGCCCCAGCATTTT. It codes for CASRTGLGPPRSNQPQHF. Variable domain in full (rest from reference TRBV2 and TRBJ1-5): EPEVTQTPSHQVTQMGQEVILRCVPISNHLYFYWYRQILGQKVEFLVSFYNNEISEKSEIFDDQFSVERPDGSNFTLKIRSTKLEDSAMYFCASRTGLGPPRSNQPQHFGDGTRLSIL.

The chain has TRBV5-4 and TRBJ2-5; tentative D call: TRBD1 (6 bases). V lost 4 bases, J lost 5 bases, and 18 bases lay in between. This CDR3 region has 15 residues. CDR1 and CDR2 (germline): SGHNT, YYREEE (reference sequence). CDR3 DNA sequence: TGTGCCAGCAGCCACCCGACAGGCGGGTTCGAGACCCAGTACTTC. Its protein is CASSHPTGGFETQYF.